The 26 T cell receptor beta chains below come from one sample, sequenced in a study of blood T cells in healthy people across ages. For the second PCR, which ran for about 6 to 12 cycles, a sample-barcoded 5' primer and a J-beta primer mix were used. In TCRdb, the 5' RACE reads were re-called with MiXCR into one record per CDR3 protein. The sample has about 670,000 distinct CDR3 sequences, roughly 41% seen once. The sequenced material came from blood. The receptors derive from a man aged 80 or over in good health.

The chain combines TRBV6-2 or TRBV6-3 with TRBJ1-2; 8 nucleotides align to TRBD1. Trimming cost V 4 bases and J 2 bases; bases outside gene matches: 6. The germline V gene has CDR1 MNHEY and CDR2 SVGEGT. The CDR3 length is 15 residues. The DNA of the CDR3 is TGTGCCAGCAGTTCCGGGACAGGACCAAACTATGGCTACACCTTC. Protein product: CASSSGTGPNYGYTF.

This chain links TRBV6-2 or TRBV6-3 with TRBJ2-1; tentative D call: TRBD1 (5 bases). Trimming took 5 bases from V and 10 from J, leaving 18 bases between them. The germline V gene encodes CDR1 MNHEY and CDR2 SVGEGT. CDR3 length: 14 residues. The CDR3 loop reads CASSVGRVTYEQFF. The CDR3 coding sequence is TGTGCCAGCAGTGTCGGCAGGGTAACCTACGAGCAGTTCTTC.

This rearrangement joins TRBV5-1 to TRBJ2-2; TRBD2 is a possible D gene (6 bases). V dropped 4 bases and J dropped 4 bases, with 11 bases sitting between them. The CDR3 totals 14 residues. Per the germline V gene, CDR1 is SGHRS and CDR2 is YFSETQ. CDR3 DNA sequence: TGCGCCAGCAGCCCGGGACTGTTCACCGGGGAGCTGTTTTTT. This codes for CASSPGLFTGELFF.

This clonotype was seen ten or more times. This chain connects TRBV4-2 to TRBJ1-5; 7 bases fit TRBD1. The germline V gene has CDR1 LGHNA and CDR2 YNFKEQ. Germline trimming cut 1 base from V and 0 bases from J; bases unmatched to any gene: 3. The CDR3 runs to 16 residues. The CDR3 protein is CASSQATGNSNQPQHF. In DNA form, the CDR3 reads TGTGCCAGCAGCCAAGCGACAGGGAATAGCAATCAGCCCCAGCATTTT.

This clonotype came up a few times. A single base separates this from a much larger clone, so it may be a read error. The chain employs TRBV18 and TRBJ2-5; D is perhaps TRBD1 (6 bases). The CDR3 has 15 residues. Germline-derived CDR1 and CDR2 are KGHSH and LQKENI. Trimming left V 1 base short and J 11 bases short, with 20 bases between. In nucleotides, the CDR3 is TGTGCCAGCTCACCACGGGCAGGGGCTAACAATGAGCAGTACTTC. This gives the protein CASSPRAGANNEQYF.

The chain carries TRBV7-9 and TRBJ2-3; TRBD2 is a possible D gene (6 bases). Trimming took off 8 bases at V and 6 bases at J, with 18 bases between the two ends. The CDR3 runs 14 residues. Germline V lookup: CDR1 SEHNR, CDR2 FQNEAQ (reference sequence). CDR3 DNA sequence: TGTGCCAGCGACTTAGGGGCGGGATGGGATACGCAGTATTTT. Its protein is CASDLGAGWDTQYF.

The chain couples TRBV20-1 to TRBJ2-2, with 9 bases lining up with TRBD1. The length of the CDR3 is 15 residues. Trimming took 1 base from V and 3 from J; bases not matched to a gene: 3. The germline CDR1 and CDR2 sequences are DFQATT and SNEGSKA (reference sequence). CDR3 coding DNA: TGCAGTGCTAGAGGACAGGGGGGGGACACCGGGGAGCTGTTTTTT. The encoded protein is CSARGQGGDTGELFF.

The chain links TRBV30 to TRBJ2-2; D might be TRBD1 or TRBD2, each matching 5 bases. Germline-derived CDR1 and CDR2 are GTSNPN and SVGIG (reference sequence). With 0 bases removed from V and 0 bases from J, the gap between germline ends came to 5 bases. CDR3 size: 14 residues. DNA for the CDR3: TGTGCCTGGAGTGTGGGGGCGAACACCGGGGAGCTGTTTTTT. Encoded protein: CAWSVGANTGELFF.

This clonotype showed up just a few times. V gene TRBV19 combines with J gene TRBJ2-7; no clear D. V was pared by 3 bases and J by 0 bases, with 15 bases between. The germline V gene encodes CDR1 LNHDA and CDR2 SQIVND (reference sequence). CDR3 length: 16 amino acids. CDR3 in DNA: TGTGCCAGTAGTATTAGGGCCCGCGGAGACTCCTACGAGCAGTACTTC. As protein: CASSIRARGDSYEQYF.

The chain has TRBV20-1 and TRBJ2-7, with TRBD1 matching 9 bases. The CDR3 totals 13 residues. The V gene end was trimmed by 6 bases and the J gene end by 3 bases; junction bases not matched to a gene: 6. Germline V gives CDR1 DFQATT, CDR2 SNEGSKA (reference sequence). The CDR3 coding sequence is TGCAGTGCAATAGGACAGGGGCTCTACGAGCAGTACTTC. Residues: CSAIGQGLYEQYF.

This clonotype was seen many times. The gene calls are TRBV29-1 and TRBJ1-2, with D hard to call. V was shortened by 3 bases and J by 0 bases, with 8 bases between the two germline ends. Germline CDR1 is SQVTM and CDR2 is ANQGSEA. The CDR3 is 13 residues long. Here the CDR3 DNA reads TGCAGCGTTGAGGCAGCGACTAACTATGGCTACACCTTC. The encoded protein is CSVEAATNYGYTF.

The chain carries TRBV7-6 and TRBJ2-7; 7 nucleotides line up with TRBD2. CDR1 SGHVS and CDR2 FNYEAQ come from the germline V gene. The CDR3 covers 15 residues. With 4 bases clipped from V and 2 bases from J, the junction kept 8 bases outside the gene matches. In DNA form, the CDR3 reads TGTGCCAGCAGCTCTCGAGCGGGACCCCCCTACGAGCAGTACTTC. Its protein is CASSSRAGPPYEQYF. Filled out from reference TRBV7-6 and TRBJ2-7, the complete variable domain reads GAGVSQSPRYKVTKRGQDVALRCDPISGHVSLYWYRQALGQGPEFLTYFNYEAQQDKSGLPNDRFSAERPEGSISTLTIQRTEQRDSAMYRCASSSRAGPPYEQYFGPGTRLTVT.

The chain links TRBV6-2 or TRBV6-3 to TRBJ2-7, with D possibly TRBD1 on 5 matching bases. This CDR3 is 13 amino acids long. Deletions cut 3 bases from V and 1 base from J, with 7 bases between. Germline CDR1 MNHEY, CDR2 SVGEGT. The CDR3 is CASSYQGSYEQYF. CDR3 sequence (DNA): TGTGCCAGCAGTTATCAGGGATCCTACGAGCAGTACTTC.

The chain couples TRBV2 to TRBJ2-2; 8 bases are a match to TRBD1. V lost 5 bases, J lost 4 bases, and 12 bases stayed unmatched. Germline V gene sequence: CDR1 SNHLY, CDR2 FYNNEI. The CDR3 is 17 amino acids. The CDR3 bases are TGTGCCAGCAGTCAAATTCGGACAGGGTCTGGCACCGGGGAGCTGTTTTTT. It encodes CASSQIRTGSGTGELFF.

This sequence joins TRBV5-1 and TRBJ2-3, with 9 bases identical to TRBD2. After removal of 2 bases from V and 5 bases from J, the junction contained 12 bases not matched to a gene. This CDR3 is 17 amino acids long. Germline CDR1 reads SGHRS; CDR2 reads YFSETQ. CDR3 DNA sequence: TGCGCCAGCAGCTTTGGGGTATTAGCGGGAGAGGGAGATACGCAGTATTTT. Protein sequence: CASSFGVLAGEGDTQYF.

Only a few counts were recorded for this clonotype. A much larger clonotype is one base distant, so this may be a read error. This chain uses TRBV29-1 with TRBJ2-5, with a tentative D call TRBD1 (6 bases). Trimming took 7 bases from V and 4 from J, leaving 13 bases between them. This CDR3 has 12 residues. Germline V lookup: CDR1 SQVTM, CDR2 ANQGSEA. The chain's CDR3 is CSDRDGPETQYF. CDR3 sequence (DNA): TGCAGCGACAGGGACGGCCCAGAGACCCAGTACTTC.

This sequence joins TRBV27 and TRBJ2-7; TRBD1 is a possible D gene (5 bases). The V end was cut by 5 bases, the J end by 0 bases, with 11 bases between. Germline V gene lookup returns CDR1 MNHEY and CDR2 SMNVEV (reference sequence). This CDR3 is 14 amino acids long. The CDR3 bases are TGTGCCAGCAGTCCACAGGTTCACTCCTACGAGCAGTACTTC. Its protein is CASSPQVHSYEQYF.

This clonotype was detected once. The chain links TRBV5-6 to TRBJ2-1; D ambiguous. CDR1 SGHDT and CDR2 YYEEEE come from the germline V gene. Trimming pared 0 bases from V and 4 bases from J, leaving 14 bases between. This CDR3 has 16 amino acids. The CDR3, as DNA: TGTGCCAGCAGCTTGGAAAAAGGGCAGATATACAATGAGCAGTTCTTC. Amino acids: CASSLEKGQIYNEQFF.

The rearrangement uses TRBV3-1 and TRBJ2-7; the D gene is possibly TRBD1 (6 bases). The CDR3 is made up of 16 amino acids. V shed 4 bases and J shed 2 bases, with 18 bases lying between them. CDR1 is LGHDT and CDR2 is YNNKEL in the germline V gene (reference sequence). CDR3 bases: TGTGCCAGCAGCCCGACCCCAGGGGCCGATACCTACGAGCAGTACTTC. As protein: CASSPTPGADTYEQYF.

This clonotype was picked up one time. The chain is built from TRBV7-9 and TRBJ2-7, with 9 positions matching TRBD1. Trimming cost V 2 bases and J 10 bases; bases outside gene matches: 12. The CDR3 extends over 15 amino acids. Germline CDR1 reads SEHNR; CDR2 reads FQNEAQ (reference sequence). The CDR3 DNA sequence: TGTGCCAGCAGCTTAAGGACAGGGGAGGCAGAGGCCCAGTACTTC. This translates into CASSLRTGEAEAQYF. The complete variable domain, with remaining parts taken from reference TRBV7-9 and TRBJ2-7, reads DTGVSQNPRHKITKRGQNVTFRCDPISEHNRLYWYRQTLGQGPEFLTYFQNEAQLEKSRLLSDRFSAERPKGSFSTLEIQRTEQGDSAMYLCASSLRTGEAEAQYFGPGTRLTVT.

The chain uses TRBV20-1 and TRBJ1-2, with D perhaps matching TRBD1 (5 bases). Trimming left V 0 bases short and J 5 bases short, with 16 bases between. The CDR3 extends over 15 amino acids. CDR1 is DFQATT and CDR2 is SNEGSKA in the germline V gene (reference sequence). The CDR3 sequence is CSARDVRQILYGYTF. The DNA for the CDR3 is TGCAGTGCTAGAGATGTGCGACAGATCCTTTATGGCTACACCTTC.

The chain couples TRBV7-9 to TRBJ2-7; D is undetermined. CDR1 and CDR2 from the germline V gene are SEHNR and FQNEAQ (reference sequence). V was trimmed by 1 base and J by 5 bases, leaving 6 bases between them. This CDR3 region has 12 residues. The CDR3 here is CASSLVIDEQYF. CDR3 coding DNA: TGTGCCAGCAGCTTAGTGATTGACGAGCAGTACTTC.

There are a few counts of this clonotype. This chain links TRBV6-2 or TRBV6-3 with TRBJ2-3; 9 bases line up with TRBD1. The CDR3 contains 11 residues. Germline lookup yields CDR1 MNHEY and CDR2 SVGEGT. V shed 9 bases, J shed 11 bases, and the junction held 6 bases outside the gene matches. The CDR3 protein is CASTTGQGQYF. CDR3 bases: TGTGCCAGTACCACGGGACAGGGGCAGTATTTT.

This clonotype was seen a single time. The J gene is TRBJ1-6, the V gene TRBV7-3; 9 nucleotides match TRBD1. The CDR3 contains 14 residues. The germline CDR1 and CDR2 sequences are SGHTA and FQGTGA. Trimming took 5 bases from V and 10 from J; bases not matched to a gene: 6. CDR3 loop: CASSDTGGRSPLHF. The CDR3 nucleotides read TGTGCCAGCAGCGACACAGGGGGCAGATCACCCCTCCACTTT.

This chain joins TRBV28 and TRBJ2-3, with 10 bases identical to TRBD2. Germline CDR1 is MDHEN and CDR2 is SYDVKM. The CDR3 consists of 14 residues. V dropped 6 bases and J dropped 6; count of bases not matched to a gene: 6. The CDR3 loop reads CASRSSGSGDTQYF. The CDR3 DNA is TGTGCCAGCAGATCTAGCGGGAGCGGTGATACGCAGTATTTT. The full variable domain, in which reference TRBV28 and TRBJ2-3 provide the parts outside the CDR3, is DVKVTQSSRYLVKRTGEKVFLECVQDMDHENMFWYRQDPGLGLRLIYFSYDVKMKEKGDIPEGYSVSREKKERFSLILESASTNQTSMYLCASRSSGSGDTQYFGPGTRLTVL.

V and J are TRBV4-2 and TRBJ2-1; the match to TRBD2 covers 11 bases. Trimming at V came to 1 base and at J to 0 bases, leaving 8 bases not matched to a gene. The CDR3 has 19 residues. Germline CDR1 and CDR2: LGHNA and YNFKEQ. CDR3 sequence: CASSQAEVAGGNSYNEQFF. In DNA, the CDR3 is TGTGCCAGCAGCCAAGCTGAGGTAGCGGGAGGGAACTCCTACAATGAGCAGTTCTTC.